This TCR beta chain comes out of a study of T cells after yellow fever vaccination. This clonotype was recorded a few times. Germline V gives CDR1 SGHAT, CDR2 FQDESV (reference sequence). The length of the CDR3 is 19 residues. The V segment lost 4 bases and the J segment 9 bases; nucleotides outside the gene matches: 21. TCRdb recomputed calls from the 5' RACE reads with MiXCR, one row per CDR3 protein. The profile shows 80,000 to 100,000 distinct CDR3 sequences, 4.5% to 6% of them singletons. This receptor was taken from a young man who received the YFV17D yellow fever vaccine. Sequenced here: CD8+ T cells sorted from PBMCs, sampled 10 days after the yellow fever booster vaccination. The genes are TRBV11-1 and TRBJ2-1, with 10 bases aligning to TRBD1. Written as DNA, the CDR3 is TGTGCCAGCAGCTCGCCGGGACAGGGGCAACTAGAGCAGAGGACTGAGCAGTTCTTC. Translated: CASSSPGQGQLEQRTEQFF. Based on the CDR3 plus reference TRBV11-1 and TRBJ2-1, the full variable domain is EAEVAQSPRYKITEKSQAVAFWCDPISGHATLYWYRQILGQGPELLVQFQDESVVDDSQLPKDRFSAERLKGVDSTLKIQPAELGDSAMYLCASSSPGQGQLEQRTEQFFGPGTRLTVL.